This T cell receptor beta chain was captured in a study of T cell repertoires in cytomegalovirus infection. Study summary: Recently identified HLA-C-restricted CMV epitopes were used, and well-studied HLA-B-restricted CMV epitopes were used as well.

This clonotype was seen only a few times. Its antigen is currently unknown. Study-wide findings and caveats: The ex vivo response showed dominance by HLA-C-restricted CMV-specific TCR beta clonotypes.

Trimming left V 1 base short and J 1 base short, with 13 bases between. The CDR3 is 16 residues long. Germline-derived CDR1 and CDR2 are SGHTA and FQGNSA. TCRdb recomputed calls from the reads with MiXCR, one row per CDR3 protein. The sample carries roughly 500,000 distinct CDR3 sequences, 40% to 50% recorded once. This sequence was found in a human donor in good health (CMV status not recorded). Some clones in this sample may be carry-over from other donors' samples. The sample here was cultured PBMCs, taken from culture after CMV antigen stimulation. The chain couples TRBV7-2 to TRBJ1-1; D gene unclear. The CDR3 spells CASSLVGSDWNTEAFF. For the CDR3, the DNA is TGTGCCAGCAGCTTAGTAGGGTCAGACTGGAACACTGAAGCTTTCTTT.